This TCR beta chain came from a study of CD8+CD57+ T cells in acquired aplastic anemia. Study context: On average, sorted CD4+ and CD8+ cells gave about 3.1 ug of DNA.

CD8+CD57+ cell expansion had been shown by flow cytometry in patients chosen for sequencing. Germline V CDR1 and CDR2: SEHNR, FQNEAQ (reference sequence). CDR3 length: 12 residues. V was shortened by 8 bases and J by 7 bases, with 14 bases between the two germline ends. CDR3 and TCR beta VDJ profiling relied on genomic DNA as the template. Using its own MiXCR run on the reads, TCRdb lists one record per CDR3 protein. The sample yields about 150,000 distinct CDR3 sequences, 40% to 65% seen once. This TCR was recovered from a human donor with aplastic anemia. Sequencing was carried out using sorted CD4+, CD8+, or CD8+CD57+ T cells (not recorded which) from PBMCs. This chain connects TRBV7-9 to TRBJ1-1; no reliable D call. DNA of the CDR3: TGTGCCAGCCGTCGGCAACCGAATGAAGCTTTCTTT. Protein sequence: CASRRQPNEAFF.